This TCR beta chain comes out of a study of regulatory and conventional T cells in RAG deficiency. Only in-frame clones appear in the TCRdb table, and some are missing; sequencing was by immunoSEQ multiplex PCR. In the table there are around 31,000 clones, more than 80% of which are singletons. This same sample was also part of a study on regulatory T cells. That source reports: Primers: 52 TRBV forward and 13 TRBJ reverse.

The sequence derives from a human donor in good health. Sequencing input: CD8+ T cells sorted from blood.

The CDR3 region is CASSANTEAFF. CDR3 nucleotide sequence: TGCGCCAGTAGCGCGAACACTGAAGCTTTCTTT. V and J are TRBV5-1 and TRBJ1-1, with unresolved D. V was clipped by 8 bases and J by 1 base, with 6 bases between them. The germline V gene encodes CDR1 SGHRS and CDR2 YFSETQ. This CDR3 spans 11 amino acids.